The 24 T cell receptor beta chains below come from one sample, sequenced in a study of PD-1 blockade in classical Hodgkin lymphoma. Assay: immunoSEQ multiplex PCR; the TCRdb copy retains only in-frame clones and omits some. The profile shows almost 20,000 clones, roughly 72% of them singletons. Sample time point: cycle 4 day 1 (C4D1), after 6 weeks of nivolumab. Brentuximab vedotin exposure varied, and every patient relapsed after autologous stem cell transplantation. The sample here was peripheral blood mononuclear cells (PBMCs), taken before the fourth cycle of nivolumab. The receptors stem from a human donor with classical Hodgkin lymphoma.

The genes are TRBV5-1 and TRBJ2-1, with 9 bases lining up with TRBD1. Germline CDR1 and CDR2: SGHRS and YFSETQ. The CDR3 contains 15 residues. Trimming at V came to 5 bases and at J to 7 bases, leaving 10 bases not matched to a gene. The CDR3 nucleotides are TGCGCCAGCAGGTCGACAGGGGGAGTACAGAATGAGCAGTTCTTC. Translation gives CASRSTGGVQNEQFF.

Concerning this clone: This CDR3 is also generated by other DNA sequences in the sample. The chain recombines TRBV14 with TRBJ2-7; 7 bases align to TRBD2. The CDR3 is made up of 13 amino acids. Trimming at V came to 0 bases and at J to 7 bases, leaving 3 bases not matched to a gene. CDR1 is SGHDN, CDR2 FVKESK, per germline. The CDR3 nucleotides are TGTGCCAGCAGCCAAGATCTGCGGGGGGAGCAGTACTTC. Translating gives CASSQDLRGEQYF.

J is TRBJ2-7 and V is TRBV2; perhaps TRBD1 as D (6 bases). The CDR3 runs 12 residues. Per the germline V gene, CDR1 is SNHLY and CDR2 is FYNNEI. The V and J ends lost 5 bases and 2 bases respectively, with 7 bases between them. CDR3: CASSRTAYEQYF. The CDR3, as DNA: TGTGCCAGCAGTCGGACAGCCTACGAGCAGTACTTC.

The chain links TRBV6-5 to TRBJ1-4; 8 bases match TRBD1. Germline CDR1 reads MNHEY; CDR2 reads SVGAGI. The CDR3 extends over 14 amino acids. V shed 4 bases and J 8 bases; nucleotides not matched to a gene: 6. In DNA, the CDR3 is TGTGCCAGCAGTTCCTTGACAGGGGAGGAAAAACTGTTTTTT. Encoded protein: CASSSLTGEEKLFF.

V gene TRBV5-4 combines with J gene TRBJ2-7; the D gene is possibly TRBD1 (6 bases). Germline lookup yields CDR1 SGHNT and CDR2 YYREEE (reference sequence). Trimming took off 4 bases at V and 5 bases at J, with 16 bases between the two ends. The CDR3 is 14 amino acids. The CDR3 sequence: CASSGLGGVDEQYF. CDR3 DNA: TGTGCCAGCAGCGGTTTAGGGGGAGTCGACGAGCAGTACTTC. The whole variable domain, remainder taken from reference TRBV5-4 and TRBJ2-7, is ETGVTQSPTHLIKTRGQQVTLRCSSQSGHNTVSWYQQALGQGPQFIFQYYREEENGRGNFPPRFSGLQFPNYSSELNVNALELDDSALYLCASSGLGGVDEQYFGPGTRLTVT.

The gene calls are TRBV19 and TRBJ1-1, with a possible D match to TRBD1 (6 bases). The germline gives CDR1 LNHDA, CDR2 SQIVND (reference sequence). The CDR3 extends over 14 amino acids. The V end lost 5 bases, the J end lost 8 bases, and 18 bases lay between the germline ends. The CDR3 DNA reads as TGTGCCAGTAGTCCGGGACATAGGAGCAAGGAAGCTTTCTTT. Residues: CASSPGHRSKEAFF.

V is TRBV14 and J is TRBJ1-1; possibly TRBD1 for D (6 bases). V lost 4 bases to trimming and J lost 8 bases, with 17 bases between them. CDR3 length: 14 residues. Germline lookup yields CDR1 SGHDN and CDR2 FVKESK. The CDR3 sequence is CASSLLPPDREAFF. Here the CDR3 DNA reads TGTGCCAGCAGCCTCCTTCCTCCTGACAGGGAAGCTTTCTTT. Looking up the rest from reference TRBV14 and TRBJ1-1 gives the full variable domain: EAGVTQFPSHSVIEKGQTVTLRCDPISGHDNLYWYRRVMGKEIKFLLHFVKESKQDESGMPNNRFLAERTGGTYSTLKVQPAELEDSGVYFCASSLLPPDREAFFGQGTRLTVV.

The chain joins TRBV29-1 to TRBJ1-2; D is unresolved. V was trimmed by 7 bases and J by 6 bases, leaving 21 bases between them. CDR1 SQVTM and CDR2 ANQGSEA come from the germline V gene. This CDR3 has 14 amino acids. CDR3 sequence reads: CSASDVQLGHGYTF. The CDR3 DNA reads as TGCAGCGCGTCGGACGTACAGCTCGGACATGGCTACACCTTC.

This rearrangement joins TRBV5-1 to TRBJ1-1; perhaps TRBD1 as D (6 bases). Between the trimmed V and J ends, which lost 3 bases and 6 bases, there was a span of 12 bases. The germline V gene has CDR1 SGHRS and CDR2 YFSETQ. There are 13 residues in the CDR3. This CDR3 reads CASSWYGGPEAFF. The DNA for the CDR3 is TGCGCCAGCAGCTGGTACGGGGGGCCTGAAGCTTTCTTT.

The rearrangement uses TRBV7-6 and TRBJ2-1; D not resolved. Germline V CDR1 and CDR2: SGHVS, FNYEAQ. This CDR3 has 13 amino acids. Trimming pared 4 bases from V and 4 bases from J, leaving 8 bases between. Here the CDR3 reads CASSSLNYNEQFF. CDR3 DNA: TGTGCCAGCAGCTCGCTCAATTACAATGAGCAGTTCTTC. Together with reference TRBV7-6 and TRBJ2-1, the CDR3 gives the full variable domain: GAGVSQSPRYKVTKRGQDVALRCDPISGHVSLYWYRQALGQGPEFLTYFNYEAQQDKSGLPNDRFSAERPEGSISTLTIQRTEQRDSAMYRCASSSLNYNEQFFGPGTRLTVL.

Only one count was recorded for this clone. The chain links TRBV30 to TRBJ1-2; a weak D match, TRBD1 (6 bases). Germline V lookup: CDR1 GTSNPN, CDR2 SVGIG (reference sequence). Trimming took off 5 bases at V and 0 bases at J, with 13 bases between the two ends. This CDR3 spans 14 amino acids. CDR3 protein: CAWGGTKSNYGYTF. The DNA of the CDR3 is TGTGCCTGGGGGGGGACAAAATCTAACTATGGCTACACCTTC.

V usage is TRBV4-1 and J usage is TRBJ2-5; 10 bases are a match to TRBD2. The junction had 7 bases not matched to a gene; V was cut back by 1 base and J by 5 bases. Germline V gives CDR1 MGHRA, CDR2 YSYEKL. The CDR3 length is 16 residues. For the CDR3, the DNA is TGCGCCAGCAGCCAAGTGCCTAGCGGGGGCCGTGAGACCCAGTACTTC. Protein: CASSQVPSGGRETQYF.

This chain connects TRBV2 to TRBJ2-2; D not certain. The germline CDR1 and CDR2 sequences are SNHLY and FYNNEI. The CDR3 spans 13 residues. Trimming took off 8 bases at V and 8 bases at J, with 15 bases between the two ends. The CDR3 nucleotides read TGTGCCAGCGTACCCTCTAGGGCTGGGGAGCTGTTTTTT. It specifies CASVPSRAGELFF.

This clone was seen only a few times. The J gene is TRBJ2-1, the V gene TRBV9, with 7 nucleotides matching TRBD1. The CDR3 runs 15 residues. J gave up 2 bases and V 0 bases, and 2 bases lay outside the gene matches. Germline lookup yields CDR1 SGDLS and CDR2 YYNGEE. The CDR3 DNA reads as TGTGCCAGCAGCGTAGCAGGACAGGCCTACAATGAGCAGTTCTTC. Its translation: CASSVAGQAYNEQFF.

This clone came up a few times. The rearrangement uses TRBV6-1 and TRBJ1-1; D not resolved. Trimming took off 2 bases at V and 5 bases at J, with 9 bases between the two ends. The CDR3 extends over 13 amino acids. Germline V gives CDR1 MNHNS, CDR2 SASEGT. The CDR3 DNA sequence: TGTGCCAGCAGTGAAAGTGGAGCGACTGAAGCTTTCTTT. Translating it yields CASSESGATEAFF.

The V gene is TRBV2, the J gene TRBJ2-7, with 7 bases fitting TRBD2. This CDR3 comprises 13 residues. The germline V gene has CDR1 SNHLY and CDR2 FYNNEI. V dropped 7 bases and J dropped 5; count of bases not matched to a gene: 8. The CDR3 protein is CASNGGNRDEQYF. CDR3 bases: TGTGCCAGCAACGGGGGGAATAGGGACGAGCAGTACTTC.

The V and J genes are TRBV7-9 and TRBJ2-3, with 9 bases fitting TRBD2. Unmatched junction bases numbered 5, after V lost 5 bases and J lost 5 bases. This CDR3 spans 14 amino acids. Germline V CDR1 and CDR2: SEHNR, FQNEAQ (reference sequence). The CDR3 DNA reads TGTGCCAGCAGCCAACAGCGGGAGGTAGATACGCAGTATTTT. It specifies CASSQQREVDTQYF.

The chain recombines TRBV5-1 with TRBJ2-1, with D uncertain. The CDR3 has 14 residues. CDR1 SGHRS and CDR2 YFSETQ come from the germline V gene. The V end lost 4 bases, the J end lost 1 base, and 9 bases lay between the germline ends. CDR3 nucleotides: TGCGCCAGCAGCCCCGATGGGTCCTACAATGAGCAGTTCTTC. The encoded protein is CASSPDGSYNEQFF.

V usage is TRBV7-2 and J usage is TRBJ2-7; D might be TRBD1 (5 bases). This CDR3 comprises 14 residues. Germline V gene sequence: CDR1 SGHTA, CDR2 FQGNSA. With 4 bases removed from V and 2 bases from J, the gap between germline ends came to 12 bases. For the CDR3, the DNA is TGTGCCAGCAGCTCGTCGGACATTACCTACGAGCAGTACTTC. Protein sequence: CASSSSDITYEQYF.

This clone has just one count. Other nucleotide sequences in the sample specify the same CDR3. The V and J genes are TRBV6-6 and TRBJ2-2; TRBD1 aligns across 10 bases. After removal of 2 bases from V and 5 bases from J, the junction contained 2 bases not matched to a gene. The CDR3 contains 15 residues. In germline, CDR1 is MNHNY, CDR2 SVGAGI (reference sequence). The CDR3 sequence: CASSYGQGGTGELFF. The CDR3 nucleotides are TGTGCCAGCAGTTACGGACAGGGGGGAACCGGGGAGCTGTTTTTT.

CDR3 region: CASSDWEKETQYF. CDR3 nucleotides: TGCGCCAGCAGTGACTGGGAAAAAGAGACCCAGTACTTC. This chain joins TRBV10-2 and TRBJ2-5; D gene unclear. The CDR3 is made up of 13 amino acids. Deletions cut 3 bases from V and 3 bases from J, with 8 bases between. CDR1 is WSHSY, CDR2 SAAADI, per germline.

This clone turned up a few times. Other DNA sequences from this sample encode an identical CDR3 as well. This rearrangement joins TRBV5-1 to TRBJ1-5; a possible D gene is TRBD1 (5 bases). The germline V gene encodes CDR1 SGHRS and CDR2 YFSETQ. The ends were cut back, 0 bases at V and 1 base at J, with 8 bases in the middle. This CDR3 region has 15 residues. DNA for the CDR3: TGCGCCAGCAGCTTGGTCGGGGGAAGCAATCAGCCCCAGCATTTT. Amino acid sequence: CASSLVGGSNQPQHF. Using reference TRBV5-1 and TRBJ1-5 for the parts outside the CDR3, the full variable domain is KAGVTQTPRYLIKTRGQQVTLSCSPISGHRSVSWYQQTPGQGLQFLFEYFSETQRNKGNFPGRFSGRQFSNSRSEMNVSTLELGDSALYLCASSLVGGSNQPQHFGDGTRLSIL.

Only a few counts were recorded for this clone. The CDR3 sequence is CASSPRPLTGVYNEQFF. The CDR3 region has the DNA TGTGCCAGCTCACCAAGACCACTTACGGGGGTCTACAATGAGCAGTTCTTC. The chain links TRBV18 to TRBJ2-1; D may be TRBD2 (6 bases). CDR3 length: 17 amino acids. In germline, CDR1 is KGHSH, CDR2 LQKENI. The germline V and J ends were trimmed by 2 bases and 3 bases, with 17 bases remaining between them.

The V call is TRBV5-6, the J call TRBJ1-3; D is unclear. Germline CDR1 reads SGHDT; CDR2 reads YYEEEE. With 4 bases removed from V and 0 bases from J, the gap between germline ends came to 8 bases. This CDR3 contains 14 residues. DNA of the CDR3: TGTGCCAGCAGCCAAACATACTCTGGAAACACCATATATTTT. Protein sequence: CASSQTYSGNTIYF. The full variable domain, completed using reference TRBV5-6 and TRBJ1-3, is DAGVTQSPTHLIKTRGQQVTLRCSPKSGHDTVSWYQQALGQGPQFIFQYYEEEERQRGNFPDRFSGHQFPNYSSELNVNALLLGDSALYLCASSQTYSGNTIYFGEGSWLTVV.